The 30 T cell receptor beta chains reported below all come from one sample, sequenced in a study of blood T cells in healthy people across ages. Next came a second PCR, run for about 6 to 12 cycles, which used a sample-barcoded 5' primer along with a J-beta primer mix. MiXCR, applied by TCRdb to the 5' RACE reads, yields one record per CDR3 protein. The sample lists nearly 800,000 distinct CDR3 sequences; roughly 50% were seen once. The sequencing sample was made of blood. The receptors were gathered from a man aged 40-55 years in good health.

This clonotype was observed a handful of times. The gene calls are TRBV10-3 and TRBJ2-7, with 8 bases fitting TRBD2. Trimming cost V 8 bases and J 2 bases; bases outside gene matches: 2. Germline V lookup: CDR1 ENHRY, CDR2 SYGVKD. The CDR3 is 12 residues long. CDR3 protein: CAIGAGAYEQYF. The CDR3 region has the DNA TGTGCCATCGGAGCGGGAGCCTACGAGCAGTACTTC.

This clonotype was seen a few times. V is TRBV20-1 and J is TRBJ2-7; no reliable D call. Germline V gives CDR1 DFQATT, CDR2 SNEGSKA (reference sequence). The CDR3 is 12 amino acids. V was clipped by 5 bases and J by 3 bases, with 11 bases between them. The CDR3 coding sequence is TGCAGTGCTGAGGACGAAGGCTACGAGCAGTACTTC. Translated, it gives CSAEDEGYEQYF.

J is TRBJ2-7 and V is TRBV7-9; the match to TRBD2 covers 9 bases. Germline V gives CDR1 SEHNR, CDR2 FQNEAQ (reference sequence). J lost 4 bases, V lost 4 bases, and 11 bases had no gene match. The CDR3 contains 16 residues. DNA of the CDR3: TGTGCCAGCAGCTCTAGCTCTAGCGGGAATTCTTACGAGCAGTACTTC. This gives the protein CASSSSSSGNSYEQYF.

The CDR3 bases are TGTGCCAGCAGCCACACCTACACAGATACGCAGTATTTT. This encodes CASSHTYTDTQYF. The rearrangement links TRBV3-1 to TRBJ2-3; D ambiguous. Germline assignment: CDR1 LGHDT and CDR2 YNNKEL (reference sequence). Trimming stripped 3 bases from V and 2 bases from J, with 6 bases between. This CDR3 is 13 amino acids long.

The chain carries TRBV25-1 and TRBJ2-1; no definite D call. The CDR3 length is 15 residues. V was shortened by 1 base and J by 8 bases, with 15 bases between the two germline ends. CDR1 is MGHDK and CDR2 is SYGVNS in the germline V gene. The CDR3 is CASSEFSGPFDEQFF. CDR3 DNA sequence: TGTGCCAGCAGTGAATTTAGTGGTCCGTTCGATGAGCAGTTCTTC.

This chain links TRBV27 with TRBJ1-2; unclear D gene. There are 15 residues in the CDR3. Germline values: CDR1 MNHEY, CDR2 SMNVEV (reference sequence). V lost 9 bases, J lost 2 bases, and 19 bases lay in between. Here the CDR3 DNA reads TGTGCCAGATCACAAAACCCGTGGGAAAACTATGGCTACACCTTC. Protein: CARSQNPWENYGYTF.

This sequence joins TRBV10-3 and TRBJ1-4, with D maybe TRBD1 (6 bases). The CDR3 covers 14 residues. Germline CDR1 ENHRY, CDR2 SYGVKD. Trimming cost V 2 bases and J 8 bases, with 12 bases left between them. The CDR3 nucleotides are TGTGCCATCAGTGAGAGCAGGGGAGAGGAAAAACTGTTTTTT. This translates into CAISESRGEEKLFF.

This clonotype was detected only once. The chain recombines TRBV6-6 with TRBJ2-1, with a possible D match to TRBD2 (7 bases). Germline V gene lookup returns CDR1 MNHNY and CDR2 SVGAGI (reference sequence). This CDR3 region has 14 residues. The V end lost 8 bases, the J end lost 6 bases, and 17 bases lay between the germline ends. CDR3 sequence (DNA): TGTGCCAGCTCGACGGGGGCGGGAGCCAATGAGCAGTTCTTC. Protein: CASSTGAGANEQFF.

A word on this clonotype: The junction and the germline gene differ at one end; a read error may be behind it. The chain is built from TRBV4-1 and TRBJ2-5, with D possibly matching TRBD2 (5 bases). CDR3 length equals 14 residues. Per germline, CDR1 MGHRA and CDR2 YSYEKL. The CDR3 loop reads CANSQDRVAETQYF. CDR3 coding DNA: TGCGCCAACAGCCAAGATCGGGTAGCGGAGACCCAGTACTTC.

CDR3 in DNA: TGCAGCGTGGAAACAGGGACACAAGCTTTCTTT. Its protein is CSVETGTQAFF. The chain links TRBV29-1 to TRBJ1-1, with D possibly being TRBD1 (6 bases). Per the germline V gene, CDR1 is SQVTM and CDR2 is ANQGSEA. This CDR3 spans 11 amino acids. The V gene lost 6 bases and the J gene lost 9 bases, with 14 bases spanning the gap.

V is TRBV6-2 or TRBV6-3 and J is TRBJ2-3, with D uncertain. The CDR3 sequence is 17 residues long. Trimming removed 2 bases at V and 1 base at J, with 16 bases between. CDR1 and CDR2 (germline): MNHEY, SVGEGT. The CDR3 DNA is TGTGCCAGCAGTTACAAGGATCGGGCGGACCGCACAGATACGCAGTATTTT. Amino acids: CASSYKDRADRTDTQYF.

To note about this clonotype: At one end the junction does not follow the germline gene, possibly because of a read error. The CDR3 here is CASAPRAVPSGANVPTF. In DNA, the CDR3 is TGTGCTAGTGCTCCTCGCGCAGTCCCCTCTGGGGCCAACGTCCCGACTTTC. The rearrangement joins TRBV12-5 to TRBJ2-6, with D tentatively TRBD1 (5 bases). This CDR3 region has 17 residues. The V gene's germline CDR1 is LGHNT and CDR2 FRNRAP.

The genes are TRBV20-1 and TRBJ1-5; perhaps TRBD1 as D (6 bases). V lost 3 bases to trimming and J lost 6 bases, with 12 bases between them. Germline-derived CDR1 and CDR2 are DFQATT and SNEGSKA (reference sequence). The CDR3 sequence is 13 residues long. The CDR3 DNA follows: TGCAGTGCTAGTAGGCAGGGGAGTCAGCCCCAGCATTTT. This sequence encodes CSASRQGSQPQHF.

The chain combines TRBV20-1 with TRBJ2-7; tentative D call: TRBD1 (7 bases). This CDR3 contains 13 residues. V lost 3 bases to trimming and J lost 2 bases, with 11 bases between them. Germline V CDR1 and CDR2: DFQATT, SNEGSKA (reference sequence). The CDR3 DNA follows: TGCAGTGCTAGTCCAGGGGGGACCTACGAGCAGTACTTC. Residues: CSASPGGTYEQYF.

J is TRBJ2-1 and V is TRBV20-1, with a tentative D call TRBD1 (6 bases). Between the trimmed V and J ends, which lost 6 bases and 6 bases, there was a span of 24 bases. Germline V gene lookup returns CDR1 DFQATT and CDR2 SNEGSKA (reference sequence). CDR3 length: 16 amino acids. The CDR3 loop reads CSAHHPGTRSGNEQFF. As DNA, the CDR3 is TGCAGTGCCCACCATCCCGGGACACGGTCGGGCAATGAGCAGTTCTTC.

The chain employs TRBV6-2 or TRBV6-3 and TRBJ2-7; D might be TRBD2 (6 bases). Germline lookup yields CDR1 MNHEY and CDR2 SVGEGT. Trimming pared 5 bases from V and 6 bases from J, leaving 17 bases between. The CDR3 covers 14 residues. The CDR3 reads CASSGRLVSGEQYF. The CDR3 bases are TGTGCCAGCAGTGGGAGACTAGTTTCGGGCGAGCAGTACTTC.

The V call is TRBV7-2, the J call TRBJ2-7; 13 bases align to TRBD2. The germline V gene encodes CDR1 SGHTA and CDR2 FQGNSA. CDR3 length equals 14 residues. V lost 6 bases, J lost 8 bases, and 7 bases stayed unmatched. CDR3 DNA: TGTGCCAGCAGGGCCTCCGGGACTAGCGGGAAGCAGTACTTC. Amino acids: CASRASGTSGKQYF.

The rearrangement joins TRBV11-2 to TRBJ2-5; D gene ambiguous. This CDR3 has 13 amino acids. Trimming shortened V by 2 bases and J by 4 bases, and 8 bases separated the two germline ends. Germline loops: CDR1 SGHAT, CDR2 FQNNGV. The CDR3 nucleotides are TGTGCCAGCAGCTTAAGAATGTTAGAGACCCAGTACTTC. It codes for CASSLRMLETQYF. Complete variable domain (other parts from reference TRBV11-2 and TRBJ2-5): EAGVAQSPRYKIIEKRQSVAFWCNPISGHATLYWYQQILGQGPKLLIQFQNNGVVDDSQLPKDRFSAERLKGVDSTLKIQPAKLEDSAVYLCASSLRMLETQYFGPGTRLLVL.

The chain has TRBV29-1 and TRBJ2-3, with 8 bases matching TRBD1. Germline CDR1 SQVTM, CDR2 ANQGSEA. This CDR3 comprises 11 residues. V trimming: 7 bases; J trimming: 7 bases; junction bases outside the gene matches: 4. The CDR3 loop is CSGRTGNTQYF. The CDR3 nucleotides are TGCAGCGGACGGACAGGGAATACGCAGTATTTT.

The chain recombines TRBV27 with TRBJ1-5, with 11 bases aligning to TRBD1. Unmatched junction bases numbered 14, after V lost 8 bases and J lost 5 bases. This CDR3 comprises 17 residues. CDR1 and CDR2 (germline): MNHEY, SMNVEV (reference sequence). The CDR3 coding sequence is TGTGCCAGCCAGGACAGGGGGCTGCTCAGGGGGGATCAGCCCCAGCATTTT. This encodes CASQDRGLLRGDQPQHF.

This chain joins TRBV28 and TRBJ2-5, with a weak D call TRBD1 (5 bases). The length of the CDR3 is 15 residues. Germline CDR1 is MDHEN and CDR2 is SYDVKM. V was shortened by 2 bases and J by 5 bases, with 15 bases between the two germline ends. In DNA, the CDR3 is TGTGCCAGCAGTTTACTGGGGCTTTCTCAGGAGACCCAGTACTTC. Its translation is CASSLLGLSQETQYF.

The genes are TRBV5-1 and TRBJ2-1; TRBD1 aligns across 7 bases. CDR3 length: 15 residues. V dropped 0 bases and J dropped 4; count of bases not matched to a gene: 4. Germline-derived CDR1 and CDR2 are SGHRS and YFSETQ. The CDR3 region is CASSLETGQYNEQFF. The CDR3 nucleotides are TGCGCCAGCAGCTTGGAGACAGGGCAATACAATGAGCAGTTCTTC.

The chain combines TRBV2 with TRBJ2-7, with D perhaps matching TRBD1 (6 bases). Trimming cost V 6 bases and J 4 bases, with 16 bases left between them. The CDR3 has 14 amino acids. The germline CDR1 and CDR2 sequences are SNHLY and FYNNEI. CDR3 in amino acids: CASRITGQNYEQYF. The CDR3 coding sequence is TGTGCCAGCAGAATAACAGGACAGAATTACGAGCAGTACTTC.

This clonotype has only one observation. This sequence joins TRBV27 and TRBJ2-6, with D perhaps TRBD1 (5 bases). The CDR3 extends over 18 amino acids. CDR1 is MNHEY and CDR2 is SMNVEV in the germline V gene (reference sequence). Trimming cost V 1 base and J 4 bases, with 17 bases left between them. The CDR3 loop reads CASSLYTGRLVGANVLTF. DNA for the CDR3: TGTGCCAGCAGTTTATATACAGGTCGCCTCGTGGGGGCCAACGTCCTGACTTTC.

The chain recombines TRBV6-5 with TRBJ2-7; D perhaps matches TRBD1 (5 bases). This CDR3 contains 13 residues. Germline V lookup: CDR1 MNHEY, CDR2 SVGAGI. V lost 8 bases and J 3 bases, leaving 14 bases between the germline ends. CDR3 in amino acids: CASARGAIYEQYF. CDR3 sequence (DNA): TGTGCCAGCGCTCGTGGGGCGATCTACGAGCAGTACTTC.

V gene TRBV11-2 combines with J gene TRBJ2-5, with 8 positions matching TRBD1. CDR3 length equals 14 residues. V gave up 5 bases and J gave up 8 bases; unmatched junction bases: 10. Per germline, CDR1 SGHAT and CDR2 FQNNGV. CDR3 in DNA: TGTGCCAGCAGCCAGGGGGCGGGCTGGGAAACCCAGTACTTC. It encodes CASSQGAGWETQYF.

The chain links TRBV3-1 to TRBJ1-2; D ambiguous. V was pared by 0 bases and J by 4 bases, with 9 bases between. The V gene's germline CDR1 is LGHDT and CDR2 YNNKEL (reference sequence). This CDR3 is built from 14 residues. This CDR3 reads CASSQDSVGYGYTF. The CDR3, as DNA: TGTGCCAGCAGCCAAGATTCCGTAGGCTATGGCTACACCTTC.

The chain joins TRBV12-3 or TRBV12-4 to TRBJ2-4; D possibly corresponds to TRBD2 (6 bases). V was shortened by 2 bases and J by 7 bases, with 12 bases between the two germline ends. CDR3 length: 14 residues. The CDR3 spells CASSLRRALNIQYF. The CDR3 DNA reads as TGTGCCAGCAGTTTACGGAGGGCCCTGAACATTCAGTACTTC.

This chain links TRBV9 with TRBJ2-4; TRBD2 might be the D (5 bases). The CDR3 has 15 amino acids. Per germline, CDR1 SGDLS and CDR2 YYNGEE. The ends were cut back, 4 bases at V and 7 bases at J, with 18 bases in the middle. The CDR3 loop is CASSPSRGNRNIQYF. The CDR3 DNA reads as TGTGCCAGCAGCCCCTCGCGAGGGAACCGTAACATTCAGTACTTC.

There are a few counts of this clonotype. The J gene is TRBJ2-1, the V gene TRBV18; D is undetermined. This CDR3 has 12 residues. Trimming removed 5 bases at V and 7 bases at J, with 9 bases between. Germline V gene lookup returns CDR1 KGHSH and CDR2 LQKENI. DNA of the CDR3: TGTGCCAGCTCAATAACAGCGAATGAGCAGTTCTTC. Translating gives CASSITANEQFF.